This T cell receptor (beta chain) was profiled in a study of blood T cell repertoires in COVID-19 (dated by TCRdb to the early 2020s). For the study in its entirety: Samples from collaborators originated in the United States, Italy and Spain and spanned both the acute and convalescent phases of COVID-19. The prospective study material was composed of cDNA or gDNA derived from T cells, B-cell-depleted T cells, or PBMCs. Deeply sampled blood TCRbeta repertoires from subjects exposed to, actively infected with, or recovered from COVID-19 were included in the dataset. The repertoires were made available in a free public database intended to serve as a resource for research on the immune response to SARS-CoV-2. The samples were drawn from the first 160 participants of the ongoing ImmuneRACE study and from more than 1,000 subjects provided by 6 global collaborators. Nearly every sample came with metadata listing a de-identified subject ID, COVID-19 status, age in years and sex. Where available, HLA class I and class II types were taken from metadata supplied by the sample provider and were not determined by assay-based typing. What the work shows at the level of the full study, not this receptor alone: How much clinical and demographic metadata was included differed by source and by participant, and the metadata was provided uncurated.

Participants in the prospective study were enrolled through a virtual design, were aged about 18 to 90 years, and lived in about two dozen United States geographic areas. In the prospective study, cohorts were assigned on the basis of participant-reported clinical history obtained from a screening survey and a study questionnaire. In the prospective study, whole blood, serum and a nasopharyngeal or oropharyngeal swab were collected from each participant by mobile phlebotomists. Additional blood draws and questionnaires over an approximately 2-month period could optionally be provided by prospective study participants. Before DNA extraction, prospective study blood samples were shipped either frozen or at room temperature. The immunoSEQ Assay, a bias-controlled multiplex PCR, was used to amplify TCRbeta CDR3 regions from genomic DNA. In the original analysis: Within the assay, amplification of reference gene primers was used to estimate how many nucleated cells each sample contained. Sequence reads were collapsed and filtered to measure the absolute abundance of every unique TCRbeta CDR3 rearrangement. Productive Simpson clonality was computed per sample as the square root of Simpson's diversity index over productive rearrangements. The source is immuneACCESS, and TCRdb retained only in-frame sequences with V and J called. Part of the clones is not carried over; for the studies checked, unresolved V genes explain less than half of this, and the remainder is unexplained. V, J and clone size are those of that table, while D and trimming were read from the DNA. This sample is represented by around 250,000 clones; about 90% of them were singletons. About 4% of the sample rests with the top ten.

Taken from cysteine to phenylalanine, the CDR3 has 13 residues. This entry keeps only the CDR3 DNA: 39 bases, framed from base 1. V is reduced by 4 bases and J by 5 bases, leaving a spacing of 11 bases between them. Worth noting for this clone: It lacks a known antigen. No base qualities exist here, and no much larger clone lies one base off it.

This sequence originates from a young woman with acute COVID-19. Input material: PBMCs or T cells enriched from blood (not recorded which). The sequence links TRBV12-3 or TRBV12-4 to TRBJ2-5; no D gene can be assigned with confidence. CDR3 sequence: CASSSGSKETQYF. Read as DNA, the sequence is TGTGCCAGCAGTTCTGGCAGTAAGGAGACCCAGTACTTC.